The next 10 T cell receptor beta chains were all read from a single sample in a study of blood T cell repertoires in COVID-19. TCRdb's copy holds only in-frame clones and misses some; the assay was immunoSEQ multiplex PCR. This sample carries over 250,000 clones, 75% to 90% of them seen once, and the ten largest clones take more than 8.5%. Sequenced sample: peripheral blood. These receptors were collected from a woman in her 70s with COVID-19, enrolled during active disease.

The chain uses TRBV5-6 and TRBJ2-5; 7 positions agree with TRBD2. This CDR3 has 16 residues. V lost 2 bases to trimming and J lost 1 base; unmatched junction nucleotides: 8. From germline, CDR1 is SGHDT and CDR2 YYEEEE. CDR3 residues: CASSLLFSGRQETQYF. In nucleotides, the CDR3 is TGTGCCAGCAGCTTACTTTTTAGCGGGCGCCAAGAGACCCAGTACTTC.

The chain uses TRBV30 and TRBJ1-3, with unresolved D. Trimming removed 5 bases from V and 0 bases from J, with 8 bases in between. In germline, CDR1 is GTSNPN, CDR2 SVGIG (reference sequence). CDR3 length: 13 residues. In DNA form, the CDR3 reads TGTGCCTGGGGAAGAGTCTCTGGAAACACCATATATTTT. Translating it yields CAWGRVSGNTIYF.

This chain links TRBV11-3 with TRBJ2-5; 8 nucleotides match TRBD1. Germline CDR1 is SGHNT and CDR2 is YENEEA. CDR3 length: 16 amino acids. V gave up 1 base and J gave up 0 bases; unmatched junction bases: 4. The CDR3 region has the DNA TGTGCCAGCAGCTTAGGTACAGGGGGGCACCAAGAGACCCAGTACTTC. Amino acid sequence: CASSLGTGGHQETQYF.

V and J are TRBV29-1 and TRBJ1-3; D remains ambiguous. CDR1 and CDR2 from the germline V gene are SQVTM and ANQGSEA. This CDR3 spans 12 amino acids. The V end was cut by 2 bases, the J end by 2 bases, with 4 bases between. The CDR3, as DNA: TGCAGCGTTGAATATACTGGAAACACCATATATTTT. This gives the protein CSVEYTGNTIYF. The full variable domain, its missing parts supplied by reference TRBV29-1 and TRBJ1-3, is SAVISQKPSRDICQRGTSLTIQCQVDSQVTMMFWYRQQPGQSLTLIATANQGSEATYESGFVIDKFPISRPNLTFSTLTVSNMSPEDSSIYLCSVEYTGNTIYFGEGSWLTVV.

CDR3 bases: TGCGCCAGCAGCCCGACAGAGTCTGGAAACACCATATATTTT. Translated: CASSPTESGNTIYF. The rearrangement links TRBV5-1 to TRBJ1-3; a possible D gene is TRBD1 (5 bases). The length of the CDR3 is 14 residues. V was clipped by 4 bases and J by 1 base, with 9 bases between them. Germline V lookup: CDR1 SGHRS, CDR2 YFSETQ.

The chain has TRBV6-1 and TRBJ2-1; a possible D gene is TRBD2 (7 bases). CDR3 size: 16 residues. Trimming stripped 2 bases from V and 9 bases from J, with 20 bases between. CDR1 is MNHNS, CDR2 SASEGT, per germline. In DNA form, the CDR3 reads TGTGCCAGCAGTGAATTGGGGGCGGGAGTGGATACTGAGCAGTTCTTC. Its protein is CASSELGAGVDTEQFF.

The chain is built from TRBV4-3 and TRBJ1-2; TRBD1 aligns across 10 bases. There are 14 residues in the CDR3. The V and J ends lost 3 bases and 6 bases, in that order; junction bases with no gene match: 4. The germline gives CDR1 LGHNA, CDR2 YSLEER. The CDR3 is CASSQQGQGDGYTF. CDR3 DNA: TGCGCCAGCAGCCAGCAAGGACAGGGGGATGGCTACACCTTC.

The chain is built from TRBV19 and TRBJ1-5; D perhaps matches TRBD1 (5 bases). The CDR3 spans 13 residues. V lost 4 bases to trimming and J lost 9 bases, with 13 bases between them. The germline gives CDR1 LNHDA, CDR2 SQIVND (reference sequence). The CDR3 nucleotides read TGTGCCAGTAGTACAGGGTATTCGCCGCCCCAGCATTTT. Its protein product is CASSTGYSPPQHF.

This chain links TRBV19 with TRBJ1-4; D gene ambiguous. Trimming removed 4 bases at V and 2 bases at J, with 11 bases between. Germline V gene sequence: CDR1 LNHDA, CDR2 SQIVND (reference sequence). CDR3 length: 15 residues. CDR3 in DNA: TGTGCCAGTAGTACCTCCGGCAGGACTAATGAAAAACTGTTTTTT. Translating gives CASSTSGRTNEKLFF.

The chain combines TRBV7-9 with TRBJ2-7; the match to TRBD1 covers 10 bases. Germline-derived CDR1 and CDR2 are SEHNR and FQNEAQ (reference sequence). This CDR3 has 15 residues. V gave up 6 bases and J gave up 5 bases; unmatched junction bases: 10. The CDR3 protein is CASSNPGQGFHEQYF. In DNA, the CDR3 is TGTGCCAGCAGTAATCCGGGACAGGGGTTCCACGAGCAGTACTTC.